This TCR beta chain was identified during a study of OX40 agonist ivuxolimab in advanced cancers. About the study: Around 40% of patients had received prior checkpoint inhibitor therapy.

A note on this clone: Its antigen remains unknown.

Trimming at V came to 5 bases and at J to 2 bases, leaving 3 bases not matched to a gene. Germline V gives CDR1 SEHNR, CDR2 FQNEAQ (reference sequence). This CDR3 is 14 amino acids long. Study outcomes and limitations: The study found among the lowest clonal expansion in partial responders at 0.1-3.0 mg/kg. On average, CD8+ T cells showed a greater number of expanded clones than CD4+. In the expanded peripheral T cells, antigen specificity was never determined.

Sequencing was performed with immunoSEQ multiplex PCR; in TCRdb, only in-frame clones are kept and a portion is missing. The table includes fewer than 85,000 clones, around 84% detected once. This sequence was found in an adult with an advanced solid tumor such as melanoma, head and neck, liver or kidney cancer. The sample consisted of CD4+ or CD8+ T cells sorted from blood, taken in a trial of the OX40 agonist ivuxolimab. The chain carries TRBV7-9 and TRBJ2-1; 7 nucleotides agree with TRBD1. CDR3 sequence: CASSLGQPYNEQFF. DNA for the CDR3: TGTGCCAGCAGCCTGGGACAGCCCTACAATGAGCAGTTCTTC.